The present T cell receptor beta chain was sequenced within a study of T cell repertoires in cytomegalovirus infection. Study-level findings and limits: In two of eight donors, the top clonotype was HLA-C-restricted CMV-specific.

Germline CDR1 is MNHEY and CDR2 is SVGEGT. Trimming cost V 0 bases and J 5 bases, with 11 bases left between them. The CDR3 totals 14 residues. Regarding this clonotype: Its antigen is undetermined.

MiXCR, run by TCRdb on the reads, gives a single entry per CDR3 protein. The top ten clones hold about 17% of a sample with some 500,000 distinct CDR3 sequences, 30% to 40% of them seen once. V gene TRBV6-2 or TRBV6-3 combines with J gene TRBJ2-7; tentatively, D is TRBD2 (5 bases). The sequence was obtained from a human donor in good health (CMV status not recorded). Some clones in this sample may be carry-over from other donors' samples. Material: cultured PBMCs, obtained from culture after CMV antigen stimulation. In DNA form, the CDR3 reads TGTGCCAGCAGTTACTCCAGCGGTGGCAACGAGCAGTACGTC. Protein product: CASSYSSGGNEQYV.